These 11 T cell receptor beta chains were all obtained from the same sample, sequenced in a study of monozygotic twins with inflammatory bowel disease. TCRdb derives one entry per CDR3 protein from the 5' RACE reads, leaving out DNA. Its table lists some 190,000 distinct CDR3 sequences. Sequenced sample: blood. These receptors were collected from a human donor with ulcerative colitis or Crohn's disease, or a healthy co-twin of an affected twin (not recorded which).

The gene calls are TRBV5-1 and TRBJ2-3; without DNA, the TCRdb call of TRBD1 cannot be checked. The CDR3 is 18 residues long. CDR1 is SGHRS, CDR2 YFSETQ, per germline. The CDR3 loop reads CASSLSLTGPSSTDTQYF.

The rearrangement joins TRBV20-1 to TRBJ1-1. The CDR3 is 13 amino acids. Germline V gene lookup returns CDR1 DFQATT and CDR2 SNEGSKA (reference sequence). The CDR3 region is CSAPGRLNTEAFF.

The chain couples TRBV5-8 to TRBJ2-1; the D gene TCRdb calls, TRBD2, cannot be checked with no DNA. CDR3 length equals 17 residues. Germline V lookup: CDR1 SGHTS, CDR2 YDEGEE. The CDR3 here is CASSFSSGTRGRNEQFF. The variable domain in full, completed from reference TRBV5-8 and TRBJ2-1, reads EAGVTQSPTHLIKTRGQQATLRCSPISGHTSVYWYQQALGLGLQFLLWYDEGEERNRGNFPPRFSGRQFPNYSSELNVNALELEDSALYLCASSFSSGTRGRNEQFFGPGTRLTVL.

This chain links TRBV5-1 with TRBJ2-3; TCRdb gives TRBD2 as the D gene, but with no DNA this cannot be confirmed. Germline values: CDR1 SGHRS, CDR2 YFSETQ. The CDR3 length is 19 residues. This CDR3 reads CASSLRTSGAISSTDTQYF. Full variable domain (rest looked up from reference TRBV5-1 and TRBJ2-3): KAGVTQTPRYLIKTRGQQVTLSCSPISGHRSVSWYQQTPGQGLQFLFEYFSETQRNKGNFPGRFSGRQFSNSRSEMNVSTLELGDSALYLCASSLRTSGAISSTDTQYFGPGTRLTVL.

CDR3 in amino acids: CASGIAGGADTQYF. This chain links TRBV7-2 with TRBJ2-3; the D gene TCRdb calls, TRBD2, cannot be checked with no DNA. The CDR3 is 14 residues long. CDR1 and CDR2 (germline): SGHTA, FQGNSA.

The rearrangement joins TRBV15 to TRBJ1-1; TCRdb reports TRBD1, a call that lacks DNA to check it against. Germline CDR1 LNHNV, CDR2 YYDKDF (reference sequence). The CDR3 is 14 residues long. This CDR3 reads CATSLQTDNTEAFF.

V and J are TRBV15 and TRBJ2-1. The V gene's germline CDR1 is LNHNV and CDR2 YYDKDF (reference sequence). The CDR3 spans 15 residues. The CDR3 here is CATSRASGLGNEQFF.

This sequence joins TRBV2 and TRBJ2-5; TCRdb names TRBD1, which stays unverified in the absence of DNA. Per the germline V gene, CDR1 is SNHLY and CDR2 is FYNNEI. The CDR3 consists of 13 residues. The CDR3 sequence is CASKGIGAETQYF.

The V call is TRBV30, the J call TRBJ1-4; there is no DNA to check the TCRdb D call of TRBD1. The CDR3 has 14 amino acids. Germline values: CDR1 GTSNPN, CDR2 SVGIG (reference sequence). CDR3: CAWSARGRNEKLFF.

The V call is TRBV14, the J call TRBJ1-6. Germline CDR1 and CDR2: SGHDN and FVKESK. This CDR3 region has 17 residues. CDR3 amino acids: CASSQEGSSSYNSPLHF.

The gene calls are TRBV10-3 and TRBJ2-3; TCRdb picks TRBD2, but there is no DNA to check that call. Germline values: CDR1 ENHRY, CDR2 SYGVKD. CDR3 length: 15 residues. CDR3 sequence: CAISEADHIAGLQYF.